This TCR beta chain is from a study of regulatory and conventional T cells in RAG deficiency. Sequencing used immunoSEQ multiplex PCR; TCRdb keeps in-frame clones, though not all of them. Here the sample spans about 3,200 clones, 90% to 95% being singletons. Worth noting for this clone: Its specificity is not known.

Whole-study findings and limits: Omenn CD25-high CD127-low cells may be activated cells, not true Tregs. Omenn patients showed >80% Treg-Tconv overlap and shorter CDR3 lengths. Control T-cell subsets had markedly higher Shannon entropy and lower Simpson indices than RAG-deficient patients.

Genomic DNA came from blood regulatory T cells gated CD4+ CD25-high CD127-low. Germline-derived CDR1 and CDR2 are SGHAT and FQDESV (reference sequence). There are 16 residues in the CDR3. V was pared by 6 bases and J by 1 base, with 15 bases between. Separately, the same data were catalogued under a study of regulatory T cells. That work adds: The primer mix had 52 TRBV and 13 TRBJ primers. Skewed V and J usage and few unique V-J pairs marked patient repertoires, most in Tregs.

The clonotype originates from a human donor in good health. The sequenced material came from CD4+ Tregs sorted from blood. The chain joins TRBV11-1 to TRBJ2-2; D call uncertain. CDR3 region: CASRLTRTRNTGELFF. Written as DNA, the CDR3 is TGTGCCAGCAGGCTTACACGGACGAGGAACACCGGGGAGCTGTTTTTT.